What follows are 22 T cell receptor beta chains derived from one specimen sequenced in a study of identical twins. One entry per CDR3 protein results from TCRdb running MiXCR on the 5' RACE reads. The table records 700,000 to 950,000 distinct CDR3 sequences, about 12% of them present only once. This same sample was also part of a study on yellow fever vaccine responses in identical twins.

The sequencing input was PBMCs. These receptors all stem from a woman in her late teens or twenties in good health.

This sequence joins TRBV7-2 and TRBJ2-1; 7 bases are a match to TRBD1. Per the germline V gene, CDR1 is SGHTA and CDR2 is FQGNSA. The J segment lost 4 bases and the V segment lost 5 bases, leaving 8 bases of the junction unmatched. The CDR3 has 15 residues. The CDR3: CASSRQGYSYNEQFF. In DNA form, the CDR3 reads TGTGCCAGCAGCAGACAGGGTTACTCATACAATGAGCAGTTCTTC.

The rearrangement links TRBV7-9 to TRBJ1-1; D might be TRBD1 (5 bases). The length of the CDR3 is 16 residues. Germline V lookup: CDR1 SEHNR, CDR2 FQNEAQ (reference sequence). V lost 7 bases, J lost 5 bases, and 23 bases lay in between. This CDR3 is CASIAVGWGLGTEAFF. The DNA for the CDR3 is TGTGCCAGCATCGCCGTGGGTTGGGGGTTAGGGACTGAAGCTTTCTTT. The variable domain in full, with the rest retrieved from reference TRBV7-9 and TRBJ1-1, is DTGVSQNPRHKITKRGQNVTFRCDPISEHNRLYWYRQTLGQGPEFLTYFQNEAQLEKSRLLSDRFSAERPKGSFSTLEIQRTEQGDSAMYLCASIAVGWGLGTEAFFGQGTRLTVV.

This clonotype was counted once. The chain carries TRBV3-1 and TRBJ2-5; maybe TRBD2 (6 bases). Deletions cut 1 base from V and 4 bases from J, with 13 bases between. The CDR3 runs 15 residues. From germline, CDR1 is LGHDT and CDR2 YNNKEL (reference sequence). CDR3: CASSQGRGWRETQYF. For the CDR3, the DNA is TGTGCCAGCAGCCAAGGGCGGGGCTGGAGAGAGACCCAGTACTTC.

There are many counts of this clonotype. The J gene is TRBJ2-7, the V gene TRBV5-1; a possible D gene is TRBD1 (6 bases). CDR3 length equals 14 residues. Germline CDR1 reads SGHRS; CDR2 reads YFSETQ. The V end was cut by 0 bases, the J end by 3 bases, with 10 bases between. DNA for the CDR3: TGCGCCAGCAGCTTGGCGGGACAAATCTACGAGCAGTACTTC. Amino acids: CASSLAGQIYEQYF.

The rearrangement joins TRBV5-1 to TRBJ2-5; D is perhaps TRBD1 or TRBD2 (5 bases each). CDR1 and CDR2 from the germline V gene are SGHRS and YFSETQ. There are 15 residues in the CDR3. The V and J ends lost 4 bases and 4 bases respectively, with 17 bases between them. The CDR3 reads CASSATRGAGETQYF. The CDR3 DNA sequence: TGCGCCAGCAGCGCCACTAGAGGGGCTGGAGAGACCCAGTACTTC.

The sample holds one count of this clonotype. The chain is built from TRBV28 and TRBJ2-3; D is unclear. CDR1 and CDR2 (germline): MDHEN, SYDVKM. This CDR3 spans 15 amino acids. Trimming took off 4 bases at V and 8 bases at J, with 19 bases between the two ends. The CDR3 sequence: CASSSQPDPWGTQYF. Written as DNA, the CDR3 is TGTGCCAGCAGTTCCCAACCAGACCCTTGGGGTACGCAGTATTTT.

This clonotype has ten or more counts. This rearrangement joins TRBV29-1 to TRBJ2-1, with D possibly being TRBD2 (6 bases). Trimming removed 1 base at V and 5 bases at J, with 12 bases between. The germline gives CDR1 SQVTM, CDR2 ANQGSEA. The CDR3 spans 14 residues. CDR3: CSVEGGVVDNEQFF. Here the CDR3 DNA reads TGCAGCGTTGAAGGGGGGGTGGTGGACAATGAGCAGTTCTTC.

This clonotype was seen at least ten times. This chain uses TRBV12-3 or TRBV12-4 with TRBJ1-5; TRBD1 might be the D (6 bases). The CDR3 loop spans 14 amino acids. Trimming took 6 bases from V and 9 from J, leaving 18 bases between them. Here the CDR3 DNA reads TGTGCCAGCAGCCGGACAGAGGCCGCGCGGCCCCAGCATTTT. This sequence encodes CASSRTEAARPQHF.

The chain couples TRBV11-2 to TRBJ1-3; a weak D match, TRBD1 (5 bases). The CDR3 contains 15 residues. Germline CDR1 reads SGHAT; CDR2 reads FQNNGV. The ends were cut back, 6 bases at V and 0 bases at J, with 12 bases in the middle. CDR3 residues: CASRETGISGNTIYF. CDR3 sequence (DNA): TGTGCCAGCAGAGAAACAGGCATCTCTGGAAACACCATATATTTT.

This clonotype has more than one count but fewer than ten. This chain links TRBV5-1 with TRBJ1-2; D remains unclear. This CDR3 is 13 amino acids long. Trimming stripped 7 bases from V and 8 bases from J, with 18 bases between. The germline gives CDR1 SGHRS, CDR2 YFSETQ. Written as DNA, the CDR3 is TGCGCCAGCGAATCACCCGACGGCGGCGGCTACACCTTC. Translation gives CASESPDGGGYTF.

The V and J genes are TRBV20-1 and TRBJ2-4, with D possibly being TRBD1 (6 bases). Germline V gene sequence: CDR1 DFQATT, CDR2 SNEGSKA (reference sequence). Trimming stripped 4 bases from V and 0 bases from J, with 19 bases between. The CDR3 has 17 amino acids. The CDR3 spells CSAISQNRDLAKNIQYF. CDR3 DNA: TGCAGTGCTATTTCTCAAAACAGGGACCTAGCCAAAAACATTCAGTACTTC.

The sample holds a few counts of this clonotype. This rearrangement joins TRBV28 to TRBJ2-7; no definite D call. The CDR3 runs 14 residues. CDR1 is MDHEN, CDR2 SYDVKM, per germline. Trimming took off 1 base at V and 4 bases at J, with 11 bases between the two ends. CDR3 in DNA: TGTGCCAGCAGTTTATTCGCCCCTGGATACGAGCAGTACTTC. The encoded protein is CASSLFAPGYEQYF. Full variable domain (rest looked up from reference TRBV28 and TRBJ2-7): DVKVTQSSRYLVKRTGEKVFLECVQDMDHENMFWYRQDPGLGLRLIYFSYDVKMKEKGDIPEGYSVSREKKERFSLILESASTNQTSMYLCASSLFAPGYEQYFGPGTRLTVT.

This clonotype showed up just a few times. J is TRBJ2-3 and V is TRBV9; 12 positions match TRBD2. The V and J ends lost 3 bases and 10 bases, in that order; junction bases with no gene match: 6. The CDR3 sequence is 14 residues long. In germline, CDR1 is SGDLS, CDR2 YYNGEE. CDR3 residues: CASSASGGAVSQYF. CDR3 DNA: TGTGCCAGCAGCGCTAGCGGGGGGGCCGTCTCGCAGTATTTT.

This clonotype was picked up a small number of times. The chain couples TRBV10-2 to TRBJ2-7; TRBD2 agrees at 10 bases. Trimming removed 0 bases from V and 6 bases from J; junction bases left unmatched: 5. The CDR3 is 15 residues long. Germline assignment: CDR1 WSHSY and CDR2 SAAADI. The CDR3 DNA is TGCGCCAGCAGTGAGTCCCTAGCGGGAGTTGTCGAGCAGTACTTC. This codes for CASSESLAGVVEQYF.

This clonotype was seen a handful of times. The chain is built from TRBV4-1 and TRBJ2-1, with D uncertain. The CDR3 is made up of 16 amino acids. Germline V gene data show CDR1 as MGHRA and CDR2 as YSYEKL. V shed 1 base and J shed 0 bases, with 10 bases lying between them. The DNA for the CDR3 is TGCGCCAGCAGCCAAGTAGAACGGGCCTCCTACAATGAGCAGTTCTTC. Residues: CASSQVERASYNEQFF.

This clonotype was counted between two and nine times. The V and J genes are TRBV7-3 and TRBJ2-1, with 8 bases fitting TRBD2. CDR1 is SGHTA, CDR2 FQGTGA, per germline. This CDR3 is 15 amino acids long. Losses at the gene ends were 6 bases for V and 6 bases for J; bases not matched to a gene: 10. This CDR3 reads CASRQGLGGGNEQFF. CDR3 DNA sequence: TGTGCCAGCAGACAGGGACTAGGGGGAGGCAATGAGCAGTTCTTC. The full variable domain, completed using reference TRBV7-3 and TRBJ2-1, is GAGVSQTPSNKVTEKGKYVELRCDPISGHTALYWYRQSLGQGPEFLIYFQGTGAADDSGLPNDRFFAVRPEGSVSTLKIQRTERGDSAVYLCASRQGLGGGNEQFFGPGTRLTVL.

This clonotype has a handful of counts. The chain is built from TRBV2 and TRBJ2-5; D is ambiguous. Looked up from germline, CDR1 is SNHLY and CDR2 is FYNNEI. CDR3 length: 15 amino acids. Trimming left V 7 bases short and J 3 bases short, with 18 bases between. CDR3 residues: CASKIHRLTEETQYF. Written as DNA, the CDR3 is TGTGCCAGCAAAATACACCGCCTTACCGAAGAGACCCAGTACTTC.

This clonotype appeared a few times. The rearrangement links TRBV10-3 to TRBJ2-1; TRBD2 matches 11 bases. V lost 2 bases to trimming and J lost 7 bases; unmatched junction nucleotides: 7. The CDR3 covers 16 residues. Per germline, CDR1 ENHRY and CDR2 SYGVKD. In DNA, the CDR3 is TGTGCCATCAGTGAGGAGGGCCTAGCGGGGGGAAATGAGCAGTTCTTC. This sequence encodes CAISEEGLAGGNEQFF.

This sequence joins TRBV28 and TRBJ1-2, with 12 nucleotides matching TRBD1. V dropped 4 bases and J dropped 2; count of bases not matched to a gene: 5. Germline CDR1 and CDR2: MDHEN and SYDVKM. The CDR3 is made up of 16 amino acids. This CDR3 reads CASSSSGTGGNYGYTF. The CDR3, as DNA: TGTGCCAGCAGTTCCTCCGGGACAGGGGGCAACTATGGCTACACCTTC.

In its sample, this clonotype was seen a few times. The rearrangement uses TRBV7-9 and TRBJ2-2, with unresolved D. Trimming cost V 2 bases and J 4 bases, with 14 bases left between them. CDR1 and CDR2 from the germline V gene are SEHNR and FQNEAQ (reference sequence). The CDR3 runs 16 residues. For the CDR3, the DNA is TGTGCCAGCAGCTTAATTTCAAGGGTGATCACCGGGGAGCTGTTTTTT. This encodes CASSLISRVITGELFF.

This sequence joins TRBV28 and TRBJ2-7; a possible D gene is TRBD1 (6 bases). V lost 7 bases to trimming and J lost 5 bases, with 21 bases between them. Germline CDR1 is MDHEN and CDR2 is SYDVKM. The CDR3 has 15 amino acids. CDR3 sequence (DNA): TGTGCCAGCACCCGGGGCGGCAGGGGACCCCACGAGCAGTACTTC. This sequence encodes CASTRGGRGPHEQYF.

The V gene is TRBV6-4, the J gene TRBJ2-1; TRBD1 matches 7 bases. The ends lost 3 bases at V and 7 bases at J; junction bases unmatched: 12. Germline loops: CDR1 MRHNA, CDR2 SNTAGT. The CDR3 totals 16 residues. This chain's CDR3 is CASSESEGAGRNEQFF. Here the CDR3 DNA reads TGTGCCAGCAGTGAATCCGAGGGGGCAGGAAGAAATGAGCAGTTCTTC.